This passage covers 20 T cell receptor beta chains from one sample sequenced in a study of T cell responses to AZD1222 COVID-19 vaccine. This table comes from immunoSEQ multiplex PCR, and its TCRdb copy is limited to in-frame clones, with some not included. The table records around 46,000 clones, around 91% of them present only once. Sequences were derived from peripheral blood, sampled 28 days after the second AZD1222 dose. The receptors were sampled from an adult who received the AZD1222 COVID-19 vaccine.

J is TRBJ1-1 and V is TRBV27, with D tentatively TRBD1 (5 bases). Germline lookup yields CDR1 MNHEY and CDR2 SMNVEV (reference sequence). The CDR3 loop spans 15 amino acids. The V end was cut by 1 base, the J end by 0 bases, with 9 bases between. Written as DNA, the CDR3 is TGTGCCAGCAGTTTATTCGGGGGGGTGAACACTGAAGCTTTCTTT. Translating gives CASSLFGGVNTEAFF.

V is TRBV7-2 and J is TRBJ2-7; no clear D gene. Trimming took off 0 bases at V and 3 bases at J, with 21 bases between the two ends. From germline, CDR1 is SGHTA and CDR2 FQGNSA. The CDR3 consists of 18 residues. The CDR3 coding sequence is TGTGCCAGCAGCTTAGCCCGTCGTGGGGTAGGAAGTCGCTACGAGCAGTACTTC. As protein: CASSLARRGVGSRYEQYF.

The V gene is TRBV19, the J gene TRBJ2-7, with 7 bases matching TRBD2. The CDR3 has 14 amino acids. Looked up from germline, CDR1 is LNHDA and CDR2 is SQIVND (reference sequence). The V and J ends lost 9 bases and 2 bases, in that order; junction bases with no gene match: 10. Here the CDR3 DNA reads TGTGCCAGCTCCACCGTCGGGGGGACCTACGAGCAGTACTTC. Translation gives CASSTVGGTYEQYF. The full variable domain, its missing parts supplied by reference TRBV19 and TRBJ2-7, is DGGITQSPKYLFRKEGQNVTLSCEQNLNHDAMYWYRQDPGQGLRLIYYSQIVNDFQKGDIAEGYSVSREKKESFPLTVTSAQKNPTAFYLCASSTVGGTYEQYFGPGTRLTVT.

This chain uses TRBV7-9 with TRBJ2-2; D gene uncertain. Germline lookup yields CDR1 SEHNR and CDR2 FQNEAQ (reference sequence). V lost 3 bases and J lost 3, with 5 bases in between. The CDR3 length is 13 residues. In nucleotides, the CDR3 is TGTGCCAGCAGCTTTCGTGACACCGGGGAGCTGTTTTTT. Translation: CASSFRDTGELFF.

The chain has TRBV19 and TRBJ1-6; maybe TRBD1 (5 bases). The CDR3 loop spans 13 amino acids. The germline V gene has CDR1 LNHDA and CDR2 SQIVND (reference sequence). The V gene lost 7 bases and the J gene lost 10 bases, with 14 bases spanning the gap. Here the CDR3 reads CASKTADGSPLHF. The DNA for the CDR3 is TGTGCCAGTAAGACAGCGGACGGCTCACCCCTCCACTTT.

DNA for the CDR3: TGTGCCAGCAGAAGGACAGGGCAAGAGACCCAGTACTTC. Protein: CASRRTGQETQYF. The chain uses TRBV5-5 and TRBJ2-5; TRBD1 matches 8 bases. The germline V gene encodes CDR1 SGHKS and CDR2 YYEKEE (reference sequence). Trimming removed 5 bases from V and 2 bases from J; junction bases left unmatched: 2. There are 13 residues in the CDR3.

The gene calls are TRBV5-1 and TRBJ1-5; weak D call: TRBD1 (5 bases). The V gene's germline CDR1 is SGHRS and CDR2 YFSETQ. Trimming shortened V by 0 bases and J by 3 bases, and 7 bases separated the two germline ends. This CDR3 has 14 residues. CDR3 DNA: TGCGCCAGCAGCTTGGGGGACGCCAATCAGCCCCAGCATTTT. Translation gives CASSLGDANQPQHF. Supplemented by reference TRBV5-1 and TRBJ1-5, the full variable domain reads KAGVTQTPRYLIKTRGQQVTLSCSPISGHRSVSWYQQTPGQGLQFLFEYFSETQRNKGNFPGRFSGRQFSNSRSEMNVSTLELGDSALYLCASSLGDANQPQHFGDGTRLSIL.

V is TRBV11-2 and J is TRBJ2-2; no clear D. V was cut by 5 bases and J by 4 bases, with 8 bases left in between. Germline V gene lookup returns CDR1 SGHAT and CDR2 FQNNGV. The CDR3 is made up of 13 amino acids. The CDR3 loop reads CASSRSPTGELFF. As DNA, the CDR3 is TGTGCCAGCAGCCGGTCTCCCACCGGGGAGCTGTTTTTT. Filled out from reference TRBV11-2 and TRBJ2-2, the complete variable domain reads EAGVAQSPRYKIIEKRQSVAFWCNPISGHATLYWYQQILGQGPKLLIQFQNNGVVDDSQLPKDRFSAERLKGVDSTLKIQPAKLEDSAVYLCASSRSPTGELFFGEGSRLTVL.

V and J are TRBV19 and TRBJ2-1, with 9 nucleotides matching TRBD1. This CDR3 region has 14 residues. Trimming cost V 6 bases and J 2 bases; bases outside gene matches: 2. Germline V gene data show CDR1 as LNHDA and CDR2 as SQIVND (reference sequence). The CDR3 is CASRGTGTYNEQFF. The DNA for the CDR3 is TGTGCCAGTAGGGGGACAGGGACCTACAATGAGCAGTTCTTC.

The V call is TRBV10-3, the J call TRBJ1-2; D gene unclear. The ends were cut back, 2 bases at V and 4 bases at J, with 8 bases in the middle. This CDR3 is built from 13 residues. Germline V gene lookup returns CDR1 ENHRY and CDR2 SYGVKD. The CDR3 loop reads CAISENGGYGYTF. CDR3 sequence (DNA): TGTGCCATCAGTGAGAACGGTGGCTATGGCTACACCTTC.

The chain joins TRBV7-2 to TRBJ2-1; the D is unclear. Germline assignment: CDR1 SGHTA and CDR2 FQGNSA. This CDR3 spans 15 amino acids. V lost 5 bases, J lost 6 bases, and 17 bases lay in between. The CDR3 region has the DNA TGTGCCAGCAGCGTCTCACGATTGCGTCCCAATGAGCAGTTCTTC. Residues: CASSVSRLRPNEQFF.

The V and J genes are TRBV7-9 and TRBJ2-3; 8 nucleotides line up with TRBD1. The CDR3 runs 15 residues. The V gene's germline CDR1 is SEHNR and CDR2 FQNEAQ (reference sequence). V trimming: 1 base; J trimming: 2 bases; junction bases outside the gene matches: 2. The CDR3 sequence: CASSLGQGFTDTQYF. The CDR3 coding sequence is TGTGCCAGCAGCTTAGGACAGGGGTTCACAGATACGCAGTATTTT.

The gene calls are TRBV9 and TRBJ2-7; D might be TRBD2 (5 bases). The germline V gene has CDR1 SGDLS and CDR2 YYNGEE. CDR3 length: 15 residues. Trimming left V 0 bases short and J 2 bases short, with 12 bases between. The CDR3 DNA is TGTGCCAGCAGCGTAGGGGCGGGTGGTACCTACGAGCAGTACTTC. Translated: CASSVGAGGTYEQYF. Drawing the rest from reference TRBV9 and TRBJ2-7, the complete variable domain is DSGVTQTPKHLITATGQRVTLRCSPRSGDLSVYWYQQSLDQGLQFLIQYYNGEERAKGNILERFSAQQFPDLHSELNLSSLELGDSALYFCASSVGAGGTYEQYFGPGTRLTVT.

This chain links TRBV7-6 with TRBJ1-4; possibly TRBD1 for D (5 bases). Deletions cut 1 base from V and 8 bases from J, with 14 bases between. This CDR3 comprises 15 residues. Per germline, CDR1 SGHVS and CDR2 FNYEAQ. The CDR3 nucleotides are TGTGCCAGCAGCTTAGTCGGGGGGATCGCCGAAAAACTGTTTTTT. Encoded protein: CASSLVGGIAEKLFF.

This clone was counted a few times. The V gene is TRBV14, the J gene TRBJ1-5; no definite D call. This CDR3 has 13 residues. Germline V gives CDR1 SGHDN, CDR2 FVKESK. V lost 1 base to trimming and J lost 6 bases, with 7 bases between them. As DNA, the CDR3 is TGTGCCAGCAGCCAAGCAACAAGTCAGCCCCAGCATTTT. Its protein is CASSQATSQPQHF.

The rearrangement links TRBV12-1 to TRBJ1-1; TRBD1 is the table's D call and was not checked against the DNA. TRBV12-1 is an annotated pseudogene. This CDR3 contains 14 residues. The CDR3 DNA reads TGTGCCAGCAGCTTTGCGGGCAGGGTACCTGAAGCTTTCTTT. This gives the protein CASSFAGRVPEAFF.

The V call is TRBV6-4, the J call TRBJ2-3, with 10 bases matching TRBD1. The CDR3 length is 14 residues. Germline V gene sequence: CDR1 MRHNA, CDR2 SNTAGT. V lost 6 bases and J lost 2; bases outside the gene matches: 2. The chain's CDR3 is CASSGQGDTDTQYF. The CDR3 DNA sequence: TGTGCCAGCAGCGGACAGGGGGACACAGATACGCAGTATTTT.

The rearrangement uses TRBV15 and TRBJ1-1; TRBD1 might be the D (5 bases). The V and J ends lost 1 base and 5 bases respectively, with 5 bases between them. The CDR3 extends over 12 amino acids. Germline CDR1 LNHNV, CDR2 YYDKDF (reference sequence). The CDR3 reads CATSRGGTEAFF. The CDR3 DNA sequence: TGTGCCACCAGCAGAGGGGGGACTGAAGCTTTCTTT.

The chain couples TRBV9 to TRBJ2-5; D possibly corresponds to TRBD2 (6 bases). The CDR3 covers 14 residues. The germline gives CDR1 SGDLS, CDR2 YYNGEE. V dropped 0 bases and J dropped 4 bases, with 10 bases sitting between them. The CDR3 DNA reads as TGTGCCAGCAGCGTAGGAGGAGGGATAGAGACCCAGTACTTC. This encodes CASSVGGGIETQYF.

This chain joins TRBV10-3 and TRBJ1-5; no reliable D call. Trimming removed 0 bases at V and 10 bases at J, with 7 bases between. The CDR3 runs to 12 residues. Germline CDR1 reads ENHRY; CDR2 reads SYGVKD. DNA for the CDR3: TGTGCCATCAGTGAGTCGGTAGGCCCCCAGCATTTT. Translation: CAISESVGPQHF.